Listed below are T cell receptor beta chains from one sample, sequenced in a study of blood T cell repertoires in COVID-19. Only in-frame clones appear in the TCRdb table, and some are missing; sequencing was by immunoSEQ multiplex PCR. The sample has roughly 70,000 clones, 76% seen once; the top ten hold 14% to 15%. Sequencing input: peripheral blood. Receptors originate from a man in his sixties with COVID-19, enrolled during active disease. Each CDR3 is given with its conserved first and last residue.

v_call | cdr3_aa
TRBV5-6 | CASSSLSGGVANEQFF
TRBV10-3 | CAIAAGARKPEQYF
TRBV2 | CASSDRRGNQPQHF
TRBV6-5 | CASSYYRSANEQFF
TRBV28 | CASSPGWDPKGVETQYF
TRBV7-9 | CASSKDRGAAEAFF
TRBV2 | CASMPSGSYEQYF
TRBV30 | CAWSYDYQGEQFF
TRBV5-1 | CASSPLAGFSSTDTQYF
TRBV4-2 | CASSQLSGPNTGELFF
TRBV29-1 | CSLSPGQVDGEQYF
TRBV5-1 | CASSPLGGQGEQYF
TRBV13 | CASSLDTLAGGPDTQYF
TRBV11-3 | CASSLPYGTGELFF
TRBV7-3 | CASSLHQRMGVARAFF
TRBV11-3 | CASSKRGQGPTGELFF
TRBV4-1 | CASSPGQRIYGYTF
TRBV28 | CASSRGRGYGYTF
TRBV28 | CASTSPYGLAGTDTQYF
TRBV18 | CASSEGQRSTDTQYF
TRBV6-4 | CASSESPGGAGTDTQYF
TRBV7-2 | CASSSRLGGYNEQFF
TRBV6-5 | CATNRGPFYGYTF
TRBV11-3 | CASSLVGRTYEQYF
TRBV28 | CASSLGGAGQPQHF
TRBV19 | CASSTTGANSGNTIYF
TRBV29-1 | CSALEVGGELFF
TRBV11-2 | CASSLVGVTSEQYF
TRBV28 | CASRQLGGLGTEAFF
TRBV18 | CASSPGLSGIWQQYF
TRBV11-1 | CASSTEKGTDTQYF
TRBV3-1/TRBV3-2 | CASSPGQGRGGYTF
TRBV25-1 | CASTRGAGFEQYF
TRBV5-1 | CASSQNGGGTDTQYF
TRBV2 | CASSAALSGSAHF
TRBV5-1 | CASSQTGNGETQYF
TRBV3-1/TRBV3-2 | CASSHRQWTNEKLFF
TRBV5-6 | CASSPRVDGGELFF
TRBV15 | CATSGGDMNTEAFF
TRBV15 | CATSRAPLEQYF
TRBV9 | CASSVGLAGHTGELFF
TRBV5-1 | CASSFLISGNEQFF
TRBV5-1 | CASSFSESTDTQYF
TRBV30 | CAWNSDKNTEAFF
TRBV9 | CASSVALATNEKLFF
TRBV2 | CASTPTSGGRDTQYF
TRBV5-1 | CASSLGQGASYNEQFF
TRBV29-1 | CSVVKTGVGKLFF
TRBV5-1 | CASRLTPTGTGELFF
TRBV7-9 | CASSLLRETQYF
TRBV7-9 | CASNGASRGQGRPSEAFF
TRBV11-3 | CASRTRQGYNSPLHF
TRBV5-1 | CASRPTGTPGNTIYF
TRBV5-6 | CASSSGFFTGELFF
TRBV15 | CATSENSLQAFF
TRBV5-5 | CASSFETQEKLFF
TRBV6-5 | CASSPRGTGELFF